These 18 T cell receptor beta chains originate from one sample sequenced in a study of blood T cell repertoires in COVID-19. Measured with immunoSEQ multiplex PCR; TCRdb has only the in-frame clones, and not every one. The data show 250,000 to 350,000 clones, 75% to 90% seen once. Sequencing was done on a sample of PBMCs or T cells enriched from blood (not recorded which). Receptors originate from a woman in her 50s who had recovered from COVID-19.

This clone has more than one count but fewer than ten. The chain combines TRBV4-1 with TRBJ2-2, with 7 bases lining up with TRBD2. This CDR3 region has 19 residues. Germline assignment: CDR1 MGHRA and CDR2 YSYEKL. V was pared by 0 bases and J by 7 bases, with 17 bases of the junction left unmatched. CDR3 in amino acids: CASSQDPLRGRAYGGELFF. In nucleotides, the CDR3 is TGCGCCAGCAGCCAAGACCCCCTGCGTGGGAGGGCCTATGGCGGGGAGCTGTTTTTT.

This clone was detected a few times. V gene TRBV5-5 combines with J gene TRBJ1-2; D possibly corresponds to TRBD1 (6 bases). The V gene lost 4 bases and the J gene lost 4 bases, with 14 bases spanning the gap. The CDR3 is 14 residues long. CDR1 and CDR2 from the germline V gene are SGHKS and YYEKEE (reference sequence). The CDR3 loop is CASSPATGSYGYTF. CDR3 DNA: TGTGCCAGCAGCCCAGCTACAGGGTCCTATGGCTACACCTTC.

This clone occurred once. V usage is TRBV4-1 and J usage is TRBJ1-2, with 7 bases fitting TRBD1. Losses at the gene ends were 1 base for V and 2 bases for J; bases not matched to a gene: 10. Germline V lookup: CDR1 MGHRA, CDR2 YSYEKL. The CDR3 runs 17 residues. The CDR3 here is CASSQGILARGNYGYTF. CDR3 nucleotides: TGCGCCAGCAGCCAAGGGATACTAGCCAGGGGGAACTATGGCTACACCTTC.

The J gene is TRBJ2-5, the V gene TRBV5-1; D is perhaps TRBD2 (5 bases). The CDR3 is 14 amino acids. CDR1 and CDR2 (germline): SGHRS, YFSETQ. Trimming pared 4 bases from V and 3 bases from J, leaving 13 bases between. This chain's CDR3 is CASSPEGSEETQYF. The CDR3 nucleotides are TGCGCCAGCAGCCCCGAGGGTAGTGAAGAGACCCAGTACTTC.

The CDR3 region is CASSHEGLHYGYTF. DNA for the CDR3: TGTGCCAGCAGCCACGAGGGACTCCACTATGGCTACACCTTC. The rearrangement uses TRBV7-9 and TRBJ1-2, with D possibly TRBD1 on 5 matching bases. Germline assignment: CDR1 SEHNR and CDR2 FQNEAQ (reference sequence). The CDR3 contains 14 residues. V gave up 5 bases and J gave up 3 bases, with 13 bases separating them.

This chain joins TRBV28 and TRBJ2-7; the match to TRBD1 covers 12 bases. This CDR3 contains 16 residues. With 5 bases clipped from V and 6 bases from J, the junction kept 11 bases outside the gene matches. The germline CDR1 and CDR2 sequences are MDHEN and SYDVKM. CDR3 amino acids: CASSPLGQGALSEQYF. For the CDR3, the DNA is TGTGCCAGCAGTCCCCTGGGACAGGGGGCCCTTTCCGAGCAGTACTTC.

The chain joins TRBV6-5 to TRBJ1-5, with D perhaps TRBD1 (5 bases). The CDR3 contains 14 residues. The V end lost 5 bases, the J end lost 0 bases, and 8 bases lay between the germline ends. Germline V gene data show CDR1 as MNHEY and CDR2 as SVGAGI. This chain's CDR3 is CASSPGGSNQPQHF. The DNA of the CDR3 is TGTGCCAGCAGTCCCGGGGGTAGCAATCAGCCCCAGCATTTT.

J is TRBJ2-5 and V is TRBV5-6; D may be TRBD2 (8 bases). The V gene lost 4 bases and the J gene lost 5 bases, with 21 bases spanning the gap. Germline V lookup: CDR1 SGHDT, CDR2 YYEEEE. This CDR3 spans 16 amino acids. Here the CDR3 DNA reads TGTGCCAGCAGCCCAGGGGGACTAGGGTTAATCGAGACCCAGTACTTC. Translating it yields CASSPGGLGLIETQYF.

This sequence joins TRBV2 and TRBJ1-4; D is possibly TRBD1 (5 bases). Trimming removed 0 bases from V and 11 bases from J, with 16 bases in between. The CDR3 is 15 residues long. CDR1 is SNHLY and CDR2 is FYNNEI in the germline V gene. CDR3 sequence reads: CASSEAYGGAMKLFF. CDR3 sequence (DNA): TGTGCCAGCAGTGAAGCTTACGGGGGTGCTATGAAACTGTTTTTT. The full variable domain, completed using reference TRBV2 and TRBJ1-4, is EPEVTQTPSHQVTQMGQEVILRCVPISNHLYFYWYRQILGQKVEFLVSFYNNEISEKSEIFDDQFSVERPDGSNFTLKIRSTKLEDSAMYFCASSEAYGGAMKLFFGSGTQLSVL.

The chain links TRBV5-1 to TRBJ1-5; 7 bases line up with TRBD1. CDR1 and CDR2 (germline): SGHRS, YFSETQ. V dropped 4 bases and J dropped 7; count of bases not matched to a gene: 8. The CDR3 runs 14 residues. The CDR3 is CASSVETGTQPQHF. In DNA form, the CDR3 reads TGCGCCAGCAGCGTAGAGACAGGGACACAGCCCCAGCATTTT.

V usage is TRBV7-9 and J usage is TRBJ1-1; 7 bases agree with TRBD1. Losses at the gene ends were 2 bases for V and 1 base for J; bases not matched to a gene: 7. Germline CDR1 reads SEHNR; CDR2 reads FQNEAQ (reference sequence). CDR3 length equals 16 residues. DNA of the CDR3: TGTGCCAGCAGCTTATCGGGACAGAGACCGAACACTGAAGCTTTCTTT. This gives the protein CASSLSGQRPNTEAFF.

This clone was detected a few times. The chain joins TRBV6-4 to TRBJ1-5; D gene unclear. The CDR3 runs to 13 residues. The germline V and J ends were trimmed by 10 bases and 9 bases, with 19 bases remaining between them. Germline V gives CDR1 MRHNA, CDR2 SNTAGT. CDR3 in amino acids: CATTWEAAGPQHF. CDR3 DNA: TGTGCCACCACTTGGGAGGCCGCAGGGCCCCAGCATTTT.

This clone was observed a few times. The CDR3 DNA sequence: TGTGCCAGCACCCTTTCCGGGAACACTGAAGCTTTCTTT. Translating gives CASTLSGNTEAFF. The chain is built from TRBV7-9 and TRBJ1-1; no reliable D call. Deletions cut 7 bases from V and 1 base from J, with 10 bases between. CDR1 SEHNR and CDR2 FQNEAQ come from the germline V gene (reference sequence). The CDR3 extends over 13 amino acids.

The count of this clone is one. The CDR3: CAPRSGNTIYF. The DNA for the CDR3 is TGTGCCCCCCGTTCTGGAAACACCATATATTTT. V is TRBV7-9 and J is TRBJ1-3, with D hard to call. Germline CDR1 SEHNR, CDR2 FQNEAQ (reference sequence). The CDR3 consists of 11 residues. The ends were cut back, 11 bases at V and 1 base at J, with 6 bases in the middle.

V usage is TRBV25-1 and J usage is TRBJ2-1, with TRBD1 matching over 7 bases. Germline V gives CDR1 MGHDK, CDR2 SYGVNS. J gave up 7 bases and V 5 bases, and 8 bases lay outside the gene matches. The CDR3 runs 14 residues. CDR3 protein: CASSPRGRRNEQFF. Here the CDR3 DNA reads TGTGCCAGCAGTCCAAGGGGGCGCAGGAATGAGCAGTTCTTC.

The rearrangement uses TRBV5-1 and TRBJ1-6; D is possibly TRBD1 (5 bases). The CDR3 runs to 15 residues. CDR1 and CDR2 from the germline V gene are SGHRS and YFSETQ. V was trimmed by 2 bases and J by 8 bases, leaving 14 bases between them. CDR3 DNA: TGCGCCAGCAGCTTACGAGGGCCGGGGGATTCACCCCTCCACTTT. Translated, it gives CASSLRGPGDSPLHF.

The chain links TRBV5-1 to TRBJ2-7, with a weak D call TRBD1 (6 bases). Trimming cost V 4 bases and J 6 bases, with 20 bases left between them. There are 15 residues in the CDR3. Germline values: CDR1 SGHRS, CDR2 YFSETQ. CDR3: CASSPGDGVSGEQYF. Here the CDR3 DNA reads TGCGCCAGCAGCCCAGGGGACGGAGTAAGCGGCGAGCAGTACTTC.

This clone was observed once. J is TRBJ1-5 and V is TRBV18; D is perhaps TRBD1 (5 bases). In germline, CDR1 is KGHSH, CDR2 LQKENI. Trimming removed 2 bases at V and 3 bases at J, with 8 bases between. CDR3 size: 14 residues. The CDR3 sequence: CASSPGAANQPQHF. The CDR3 DNA reads TGTGCCAGCTCACCAGGGGCCGCCAATCAGCCCCAGCATTTT.